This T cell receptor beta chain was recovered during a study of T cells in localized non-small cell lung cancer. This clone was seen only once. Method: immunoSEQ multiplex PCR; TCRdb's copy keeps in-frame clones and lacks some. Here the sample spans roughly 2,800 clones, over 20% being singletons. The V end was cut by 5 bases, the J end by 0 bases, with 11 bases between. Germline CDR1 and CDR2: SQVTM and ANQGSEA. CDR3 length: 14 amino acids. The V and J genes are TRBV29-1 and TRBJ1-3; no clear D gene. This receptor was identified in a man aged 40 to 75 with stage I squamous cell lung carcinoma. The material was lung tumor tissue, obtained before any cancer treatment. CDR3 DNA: TGCAGCGTTTTCTTAATAAACTCTGGAAACACCATATATTTT. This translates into CSVFLINSGNTIYF.